These 30 T cell receptor beta chains were sequenced from one sample in a study of blood T cell repertoires in COVID-19. Method: immunoSEQ multiplex PCR; TCRdb's copy keeps in-frame clones and lacks some. The sample shows 150,000 or so clones, about four fifths of them seen only once. Input material: peripheral blood. Every receptor here comes from a woman in her 70s with acute or convalescent COVID-19.

CDR3 DNA: TGTGCCAGCAGCCAAGTGATGAGAGCAGATACGCAGTATTTT. As protein: CASSQVMRADTQYF. The chain has TRBV3-1 (or the pseudogene TRBV3-2) and TRBJ2-3, with D uncertain. V dropped 1 base and J dropped 4 bases, with 9 bases sitting between them. The CDR3 has 14 amino acids. Germline V gene lookup returns CDR1 LGHDT and CDR2 YNNKEL (reference sequence).

J is TRBJ1-2 and V is TRBV4-2; 7 bases agree with TRBD1. V lost 1 base and J lost 7; bases outside the gene matches: 6. Germline CDR1 LGHNA, CDR2 YNFKEQ. CDR3 length: 14 amino acids. The CDR3 is CASSQAGQLLGYTF. The DNA of the CDR3 is TGTGCCAGCAGCCAAGCGGGACAGTTACTTGGCTACACCTTC.

The chain carries TRBV4-3 and TRBJ1-4; TRBD1 aligns across 9 bases. CDR3 length equals 16 residues. V trimming: 0 bases; J trimming: 3 bases; junction bases outside the gene matches: 2. The V gene's germline CDR1 is LGHNA and CDR2 YSLEER. The CDR3 region has the DNA TGCGCCAGCAGCCAAGAACAGGGGGCAGCTAATGAAAAACTGTTTTTT. This translates into CASSQEQGAANEKLFF.

CDR3 sequence (DNA): TGTGCCAGCAGCCACGGGGCTCTAGCGGGGGGCCGGGGCACAGATACGCAGTATTTT. Translating it yields CASSHGALAGGRGTDTQYF. The chain recombines TRBV28 with TRBJ2-3, with TRBD2 matching over 11 bases. CDR3 length equals 19 residues. Germline V gives CDR1 MDHEN, CDR2 SYDVKM. The V gene end was trimmed by 6 bases and the J gene end by 1 base; junction bases not matched to a gene: 15.

Here the CDR3 reads CASSPRQGPLETQYF. The CDR3 DNA follows: TGTGCCAGCAGCCCCCGACAGGGGCCGTTAGAGACCCAGTACTTC. The rearrangement links TRBV11-3 to TRBJ2-5, with TRBD1 matching over 8 bases. This CDR3 is 15 amino acids long. The V gene's germline CDR1 is SGHNT and CDR2 YENEEA. V trimming: 5 bases; J trimming: 4 bases; junction bases outside the gene matches: 9.

The chain has TRBV11-1 and TRBJ2-2; 7 bases map to TRBD2. This CDR3 comprises 16 residues. Germline V gene sequence: CDR1 SGHAT, CDR2 FQDESV (reference sequence). The trim removed 3 bases at V and 2 bases at J, leaving 6 bases unmatched. In nucleotides, the CDR3 is TGTGCCAGCAGCTTTTATGGGGGGGACAACACCGGGGAGCTGTTTTTT. Residues: CASSFYGGDNTGELFF. Combining the CDR3 with reference TRBV11-1 and TRBJ2-2 gives the whole variable domain EAEVAQSPRYKITEKSQAVAFWCDPISGHATLYWYRQILGQGPELLVQFQDESVVDDSQLPKDRFSAERLKGVDSTLKIQPAELGDSAMYLCASSFYGGDNTGELFFGEGSRLTVL.

V is TRBV28 and J is TRBJ2-7, with 10 positions matching TRBD1. V lost 3 bases to trimming and J lost 1 base; unmatched junction nucleotides: 6. The CDR3 extends over 16 amino acids. Germline assignment: CDR1 MDHEN and CDR2 SYDVKM. In DNA, the CDR3 is TGTGCCAGCAGTTTTCCCGACAGGGGGCTATCCTACGAGCAGTACTTC. Encoded protein: CASSFPDRGLSYEQYF. The whole variable domain, filled in from reference TRBV28 and TRBJ2-7, reads DVKVTQSSRYLVKRTGEKVFLECVQDMDHENMFWYRQDPGLGLRLIYFSYDVKMKEKGDIPEGYSVSREKKERFSLILESASTNQTSMYLCASSFPDRGLSYEQYFGPGTRLTVT.

The table lists this clone with a count of one. The chain has TRBV7-2 and TRBJ1-6; D not certain. V was trimmed by 5 bases and J by 9 bases, leaving 17 bases between them. The CDR3 runs 15 residues. CDR1 is SGHTA and CDR2 is FQGNSA in the germline V gene. The CDR3 region is CASSNHQDRGSPLHF. The CDR3 DNA sequence: TGTGCCAGCAGCAACCATCAGGACCGGGGTTCACCCCTCCACTTT. Complete variable domain (other parts from reference TRBV7-2 and TRBJ1-6): GAGVSQSPSNKVTEKGKDVELRCDPISGHTALYWYRQSLGQGLEFLIYFQGNSAPDKSGLPSDRFSAERTGGSVSTLTIQRTQQEDSAVYLCASSNHQDRGSPLHFGNGTRLTVT.

The chain couples TRBV7-2 to TRBJ1-5; 8 nucleotides agree with TRBD1. The junction had 5 bases not matched to a gene; V was cut back by 0 bases and J by 1 base. Germline V gene sequence: CDR1 SGHTA, CDR2 FQGNSA. The CDR3 is 17 amino acids. The CDR3 protein is CASSLARQGLSNQPQHF. The CDR3 coding sequence is TGTGCCAGCAGCTTAGCGCGACAGGGGTTGAGCAATCAGCCCCAGCATTTT.

The V call is TRBV16, the J call TRBJ2-1; D gene unclear. V was shortened by 0 bases and J by 0 bases, with 12 bases between the two germline ends. CDR1 is KGHSY and CDR2 is FQNENV in the germline V gene. CDR3 length equals 17 residues. CDR3 sequence reads: CASSQSPRTPSYNEQFF. CDR3 DNA: TGTGCCAGCAGCCAATCCCCCCGAACTCCCTCCTACAATGAGCAGTTCTTC.

The count of this clone is one. V is TRBV6-5 and J is TRBJ2-3; 8 positions match TRBD2. The CDR3 has 15 amino acids. Trimming cost V 7 bases and J 0 bases; bases outside gene matches: 6. Germline CDR1 is MNHEY and CDR2 is SVGAGI. The CDR3 nucleotides read TGTGCCAGCACAAACGGGGGGGCTAGCACAGATACGCAGTATTTT. This gives the protein CASTNGGASTDTQYF.

This clone occurred a few times. The chain recombines TRBV30 with TRBJ1-1; unclear D gene. V was cut by 4 bases and J by 1 base, with 13 bases left in between. Per the germline V gene, CDR1 is GTSNPN and CDR2 is SVGIG (reference sequence). This CDR3 has 14 residues. CDR3 residues: CAWNDVRWNTEAFF. DNA for the CDR3: TGTGCCTGGAATGATGTCAGATGGAACACTGAAGCTTTCTTT.

This chain links TRBV28 with TRBJ1-3, with D tentatively TRBD1 (5 bases). Deletions cut 9 bases from V and 2 bases from J, with 17 bases between. Germline assignment: CDR1 MDHEN and CDR2 SYDVKM. This CDR3 is built from 15 residues. DNA of the CDR3: TGTGCCAGTCTTGAACGTGCAGGGACTGGAAACACCATATATTTT. This translates into CASLERAGTGNTIYF. Drawing the rest from reference TRBV28 and TRBJ1-3, the complete variable domain is DVKVTQSSRYLVKRTGEKVFLECVQDMDHENMFWYRQDPGLGLRLIYFSYDVKMKEKGDIPEGYSVSREKKERFSLILESASTNQTSMYLCASLERAGTGNTIYFGEGSWLTVV.

The V and J genes are TRBV5-1 and TRBJ2-1; D is possibly TRBD1 (6 bases). The germline V and J ends were trimmed by 0 bases and 4 bases, with 11 bases remaining between them. The CDR3 runs 15 residues. Germline V gene data show CDR1 as SGHRS and CDR2 as YFSETQ. The CDR3 DNA follows: TGCGCCAGCAGCTTGGACAGGGCTCAGTACAATGAGCAGTTCTTC. It translates to CASSLDRAQYNEQFF.

The rearrangement uses TRBV11-1 and TRBJ1-2; D remains unclear. Germline CDR1 is SGHAT and CDR2 is FQDESV (reference sequence). CDR3 size: 15 residues. Trimming took 5 bases from V and 7 from J, leaving 20 bases between them. The chain's CDR3 is CASSPMRRLLGGYTF. The CDR3 nucleotides are TGTGCCAGCAGCCCCATGCGTCGTTTGCTCGGTGGCTACACCTTC.

This chain connects TRBV20-1 to TRBJ2-3; D is possibly TRBD2 (6 bases). Germline V gene data show CDR1 as DFQATT and CDR2 as SNEGSKA (reference sequence). CDR3 length: 13 amino acids. Trimming cost V 3 bases and J 3 bases, with 10 bases left between them. The CDR3 DNA sequence: TGCAGTGCTAGTCGGGGGAGTACAGATACGCAGTATTTT. Its translation: CSASRGSTDTQYF.

The V and J genes are TRBV7-2 and TRBJ2-1; D is unclear. Germline V gene lookup returns CDR1 SGHTA and CDR2 FQGNSA. The V and J ends lost 3 bases and 6 bases respectively, with 12 bases between them. The CDR3 is 14 residues long. The CDR3 coding sequence is TGTGCCAGCAGCTTGGCACAGATTAGCAATGAGCAGTTCTTC. It translates to CASSLAQISNEQFF.

The table lists this clone with a count of one. The gene calls are TRBV4-1 and TRBJ2-2, with D tentatively TRBD2 (6 bases). The CDR3 contains 17 residues. Germline CDR1 reads MGHRA; CDR2 reads YSYEKL. Trimming pared 0 bases from V and 7 bases from J, leaving 18 bases between. The CDR3 is CASSQEGRRGGYGELFF. CDR3 nucleotides: TGCGCCAGCAGCCAAGAAGGGAGGCGGGGCGGGTACGGGGAGCTGTTTTTT.

This sequence joins TRBV5-4 and TRBJ2-5; TRBD1 is a possible D gene (6 bases). The V and J ends lost 4 bases and 4 bases respectively, with 14 bases between them. CDR3 length: 14 residues. The germline gives CDR1 SGHNT, CDR2 YYREEE (reference sequence). CDR3 sequence (DNA): TGTGCCAGCAGCCAAAGGGACAACGGAGAGACCCAGTACTTC. Translation: CASSQRDNGETQYF. The full variable domain, with the rest looked up from reference TRBV5-4 and TRBJ2-5, is ETGVTQSPTHLIKTRGQQVTLRCSSQSGHNTVSWYQQALGQGPQFIFQYYREEENGRGNFPPRFSGLQFPNYSSELNVNALELDDSALYLCASSQRDNGETQYFGPGTRLLVL.

This clone was counted between two and nine times. The rearrangement uses TRBV29-1 and TRBJ1-2, with D hard to call. Germline-derived CDR1 and CDR2 are SQVTM and ANQGSEA. The CDR3 is 13 residues long. V was shortened by 2 bases and J by 4 bases, with 11 bases between the two germline ends. CDR3 amino acids: CSVEKKQSYGYTF. The CDR3 DNA follows: TGCAGCGTTGAAAAGAAACAGTCCTATGGCTACACCTTC.

The chain uses TRBV6-6 and TRBJ2-7; 7 bases line up with TRBD1. The CDR3 sequence is 11 residues long. V lost 7 bases and J lost 10; bases outside the gene matches: 7. Germline loops: CDR1 MNHNY, CDR2 SVGAGI (reference sequence). The DNA of the CDR3 is TGTGCCAGCACCAAGACAGGGCCTCAGTACTTC. Translating gives CASTKTGPQYF.

The chain uses TRBV6-2 or TRBV6-3 and TRBJ1-1; 12 positions match TRBD1. The germline CDR1 and CDR2 sequences are MNHEY and SVGEGT. The CDR3 covers 17 residues. V lost 4 bases to trimming and J lost 5 bases; unmatched junction nucleotides: 11. The CDR3 loop reads CASSSHRDRGRVTEAFF. DNA of the CDR3: TGTGCCAGCAGTTCCCACCGGGACAGGGGGCGGGTTACTGAAGCTTTCTTT.

The rearrangement links TRBV4-2 to TRBJ1-1; D unresolved. Per germline, CDR1 LGHNA and CDR2 YNFKEQ. This CDR3 has 13 residues. Between the trimmed V and J ends, which lost 0 bases and 12 bases, there was a span of 14 bases. DNA of the CDR3: TGTGCCAGCAGCCAAGATCAAGGGAGGGAAACTTTCTTT. It codes for CASSQDQGRETFF.

The rearrangement joins TRBV3-1 (or the pseudogene TRBV3-2) to TRBJ2-3, with D possibly matching TRBD1 (5 bases). The CDR3 is made up of 18 amino acids. Trimming left V 0 bases short and J 3 bases short, with 19 bases between. CDR1 and CDR2 from the germline V gene are LGHDT and YNNKEL (reference sequence). The CDR3 coding sequence is TGTGCCAGCAGCCAAGACCTAAGGTTTCGGAAGGGGACAGATACGCAGTATTTT. It codes for CASSQDLRFRKGTDTQYF.

The sample holds one count of this clone. J is TRBJ1-2 and V is TRBV12-5, with 12 bases that match TRBD1. This CDR3 spans 16 amino acids. After removal of 3 bases from V and 8 bases from J, the junction contained 10 bases not matched to a gene. The germline gives CDR1 LGHNT, CDR2 FRNRAP. This chain's CDR3 is CASGFDRDRGPWGYTF. The DNA for the CDR3 is TGTGCTAGTGGTTTCGACCGGGACAGGGGGCCGTGGGGCTACACCTTC. Full variable domain (remainder filled in from reference TRBV12-5 and TRBJ1-2): DARVTQTPRHKVTEMGQEVTMRCQPILGHNTVFWYRQTMMQGLELLAYFRNRAPLDDSGMPKDRFSAEMPDATLATLKIQPSEPRDSAVYFCASGFDRDRGPWGYTFGSGTRLTVV.

The chain carries TRBV5-1 and TRBJ2-5; D possibly corresponds to TRBD1 (6 bases). Germline loops: CDR1 SGHRS, CDR2 YFSETQ. The CDR3 totals 14 residues. The ends were cut back, 4 bases at V and 5 bases at J, with 15 bases in the middle. The CDR3 DNA follows: TGCGCCAGCAGCCCCCGGGACACAGGGGAGACCCAGTACTTC. Translated: CASSPRDTGETQYF. Full variable domain (missing parts from reference TRBV5-1 and TRBJ2-5): KAGVTQTPRYLIKTRGQQVTLSCSPISGHRSVSWYQQTPGQGLQFLFEYFSETQRNKGNFPGRFSGRQFSNSRSEMNVSTLELGDSALYLCASSPRDTGETQYFGPGTRLLVL.

This clone has just one count. The chain carries TRBV9 and TRBJ2-2, with a weak D call TRBD2 (6 bases). Between the trimmed V and J ends, which lost 7 bases and 7 bases, there was a span of 17 bases. The V gene's germline CDR1 is SGDLS and CDR2 YYNGEE. The CDR3 is made up of 14 amino acids. The CDR3 DNA reads TGTGCCAGCCTCGGTCGAGACGGGGGCGGGGAGCTGTTTTTT. It codes for CASLGRDGGGELFF.

In DNA, the CDR3 is TGTGCCAGCAGCCTAGGGGGGGGCTGGGAGACCCAGTACTTC. Translating gives CASSLGGGWETQYF. The chain combines TRBV7-2 with TRBJ2-5, with D possibly matching TRBD2 (7 bases). Trimming took off 5 bases at V and 5 bases at J, with 15 bases between the two ends. CDR1 and CDR2 (germline): SGHTA, FQGNSA. There are 14 residues in the CDR3. Full variable domain (outside the CDR3, taken from reference TRBV7-2 and TRBJ2-5): GAGVSQSPSNKVTEKGKDVELRCDPISGHTALYWYRQSLGQGLEFLIYFQGNSAPDKSGLPSDRFSAERTGGSVSTLTIQRTQQEDSAVYLCASSLGGGWETQYFGPGTRLLVL.

V and J are TRBV6-5 and TRBJ1-3; D uncertain. This CDR3 is 15 amino acids long. Trimming pared 0 bases from V and 0 bases from J, leaving 6 bases between. Germline loops: CDR1 MNHEY, CDR2 SVGAGI. Written as DNA, the CDR3 is TGTGCCAGCAGTTACTCGGGGAGCTCTGGAAACACCATATATTTT. It specifies CASSYSGSSGNTIYF.

The J gene is TRBJ1-2, the V gene TRBV5-1; 8 nucleotides agree with TRBD1. V lost 6 bases and J lost 8; bases outside the gene matches: 9. Germline-derived CDR1 and CDR2 are SGHRS and YFSETQ. The CDR3 length is 13 residues. Here the CDR3 DNA reads TGCGCCAGCACCTCCGACAGGGGAGGCGGCTACACCTTC. The encoded protein is CASTSDRGGGYTF. Full variable domain (rest looked up from reference TRBV5-1 and TRBJ1-2): KAGVTQTPRYLIKTRGQQVTLSCSPISGHRSVSWYQQTPGQGLQFLFEYFSETQRNKGNFPGRFSGRQFSNSRSEMNVSTLELGDSALYLCASTSDRGGGYTFGSGTRLTVV.